This is a list of T cell receptor beta chains from one sample in a study of T-cell memory formation after mild COVID-19. TCRdb fed the 5' RACE reads into MiXCR, producing one record per CDR3 protein. The sample records roughly 150,000 distinct CDR3 sequences, about 25% being singletons. Sequencing used PBMCs or a T cell subset sorted from them (not recorded which). The receptor set was obtained from an adult woman who had mild COVID-19 (a few samples of this study predate the infection). Cell type and time point are not known. Both conserved end residues are part of each CDR3. The order of the fields is D gene, V gene, clone size, J gene, CDR3 DNA, CDR3 protein. A D gene is named only where the DNA matches it firmly. Not every row has a clone size; where given, it reads once, few, many or a size class.

NA,TRBV24-1,NA,TRBJ2-3,TGTGCCACCGGGGTAGCAGGAGATACGCAGTATTTT,CATGVAGDTQYF
NA,TRBV19,NA,TRBJ2-7,TGTGCCAGTAGTATAAACGGGGGCGCCTACGAGCAGTACTTC,CASSINGGAYEQYF
NA,TRBV6-4,NA,TRBJ2-1,TGTGCCAGCAGTGACCGGCAATACAATGAGCAGTTCTTC,CASSDRQYNEQFF
TRBD1,TRBV20-1,NA,TRBJ2-7,TGCAGTACTGTGGGACAGGGGGTTTTTCGCGAGCAGTACTTC,CSTVGQGVFREQYF
NA,TRBV29-1,few,TRBJ2-6,TGCAGCGTTGTAAGTCGTGTAGAGGGCTCTGGGGCCAACGTCCTGACTTTC,CSVVSRVEGSGANVLTF
NA,TRBV24-1,NA,TRBJ2-1,TGTGCCACCAGTGGAATTGTCTCGTCATACAATGAGCAGTTCTTC,CATSGIVSSYNEQFF
TRBD1,TRBV7-9,NA,TRBJ1-1,TGTGCCAGCAGCGCTTTTATGGGACAGGGGATCGCTGAAGCTTTCTTT,CASSAFMGQGIAEAFF
TRBD1,TRBV7-6,NA,TRBJ1-2,TGTGCCAGCAGCTCCGGACAGGGGTCGAGTTATGGCTACACCTTC,CASSSGQGSSYGYTF
NA,TRBV5-1,NA,TRBJ2-1,TGCGCCAGCAGCTTGGTCCCGGGTGAGCAGTTCTTC,CASSLVPGEQFF
NA,TRBV24-1,few,TRBJ1-2,TGTGCCACCAGTGATGCACTCTATGGCTACACCTTC,CATSDALYGYTF
NA,TRBV7-8,NA,TRBJ2-1,TGTGCCAGCAGCTTAGATAGGGCTTATGAGCAGTTCTTC,CASSLDRAYEQFF
NA,TRBV4-1,few,TRBJ2-7,TGCGCCAGCAGCCAAGGGCACCTGGGGTACGAGCAGTACTTC,CASSQGHLGYEQYF
NA,TRBV4-1,few,TRBJ2-7,TGCGCCAGCAGCCAAGATGGGCAGGGGATCTACTACGAGCAGTACTTC,CASSQDGQGIYYEQYF
NA,TRBV20-1,few,TRBJ1-1,TGCAGTGCTTCATACTCAACAGGGTCTGAAGCTTTCTTT,CSASYSTGSEAFF
NA,TRBV7-8,NA,TRBJ2-3,TGTGCCAGCAGCTTCCTCTCGGGCACAGATACGCAGTATTTT,CASSFLSGTDTQYF
NA,TRBV6-5,few,TRBJ2-3,TGTGCCAGCAGTTACCAAAGCACAGATACGCAGTATTTT,CASSYQSTDTQYF
NA,TRBV20-1,NA,TRBJ1-2,TGCAGTGCTAGAGGAGGGTTCGAGGACTATGGCTACACCTTC,CSARGGFEDYGYTF
NA,TRBV4-1,NA,TRBJ1-1,TGCGCCAGCAGCCAACTTACCAGGGGGAACACTGAAGCTTTCTTT,CASSQLTRGNTEAFF
TRBD1,TRBV29-1,NA,TRBJ2-1,TGCAGCGTTGAAGTGGGGGACAGCCCCTACAATGAGCAGTTCTTC,CSVEVGDSPYNEQFF
TRBD2,TRBV7-9,NA,TRBJ2-3,TGTGCCAGCAGCTACCCCCTTAGCGGGGGGATGACAGATACGCAGTATTTT,CASSYPLSGGMTDTQYF
NA,TRBV7-6,NA,TRBJ1-1,TGTGCCAGCAGCTTAGGTGCCTCTGAAGCTTTCTTT,CASSLGASEAFF
TRBD1,TRBV20-1,few,TRBJ2-7,TGCAGTGCTTCCAAGGGACAGGAAAACTCCTACGAGCAGTACTTC,CSASKGQENSYEQYF
NA,TRBV13,NA,TRBJ2-7,TGTGCCAGCAGCGATAACGCTTTAGAGCAGTACTTC,CASSDNALEQYF
NA,TRBV19,once,TRBJ1-1,TGTGCCACTCGGGATGGTGTGAACACTGAAGCTTTCTTT,CATRDGVNTEAFF
TRBD2,TRBV9,NA,TRBJ2-1,TGTGCCAGCAGCGTGACAGCGGGGCCAAACAATGAGCAGTTCTTC,CASSVTAGPNNEQFF
TRBD1,TRBV5-1,NA,TRBJ1-2,TGCGCCAGCAGCTTGGAAGCAGGGGGCAGTCCATATGGCTACACCTTC,CASSLEAGGSPYGYTF